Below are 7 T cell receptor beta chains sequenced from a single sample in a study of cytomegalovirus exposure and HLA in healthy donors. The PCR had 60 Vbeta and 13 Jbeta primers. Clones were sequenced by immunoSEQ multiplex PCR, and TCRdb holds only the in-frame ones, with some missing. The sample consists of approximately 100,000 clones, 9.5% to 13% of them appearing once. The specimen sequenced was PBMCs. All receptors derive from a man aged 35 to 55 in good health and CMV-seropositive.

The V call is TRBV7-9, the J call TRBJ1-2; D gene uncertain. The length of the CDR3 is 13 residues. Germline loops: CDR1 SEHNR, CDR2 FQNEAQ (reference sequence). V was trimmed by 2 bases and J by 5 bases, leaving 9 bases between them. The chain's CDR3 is CASSLSTIYGYTF. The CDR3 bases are TGTGCCAGCAGCTTATCGACAATATATGGCTACACCTTC.

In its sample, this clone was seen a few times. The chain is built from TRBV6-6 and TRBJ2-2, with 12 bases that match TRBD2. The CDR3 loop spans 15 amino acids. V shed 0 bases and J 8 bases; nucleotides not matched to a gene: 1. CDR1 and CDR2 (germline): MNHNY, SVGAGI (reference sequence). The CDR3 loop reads CASSYSLAGGGELFF. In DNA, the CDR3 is TGTGCCAGCAGTTACTCCCTAGCGGGAGGGGGGGAGCTGTTTTTT.

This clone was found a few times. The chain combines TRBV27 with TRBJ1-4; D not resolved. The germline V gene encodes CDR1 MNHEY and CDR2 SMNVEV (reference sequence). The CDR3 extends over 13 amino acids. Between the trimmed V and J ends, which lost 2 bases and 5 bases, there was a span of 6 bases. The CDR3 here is CASSLALNEKLFF. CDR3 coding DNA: TGTGCCAGCAGTTTAGCGCTAAATGAAAAACTGTTTTTT.

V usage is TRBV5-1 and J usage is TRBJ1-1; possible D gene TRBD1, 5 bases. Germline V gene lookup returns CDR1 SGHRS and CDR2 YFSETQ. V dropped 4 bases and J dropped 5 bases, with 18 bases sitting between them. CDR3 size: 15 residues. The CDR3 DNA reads TGCGCCAGCAGCCTCTACCAGGGTAGAGGAACTGAAGCTTTCTTT. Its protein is CASSLYQGRGTEAFF.

CDR3 DNA: TGTGCCAGCAGTTCCGGGACTAGCGGAACCCGTTATATGCAGTACTTC. This encodes CASSSGTSGTRYMQYF. The V call is TRBV27, the J call TRBJ2-7, with 11 bases identical to TRBD2. This CDR3 region has 16 residues. From germline, CDR1 is MNHEY and CDR2 SMNVEV (reference sequence). V shed 4 bases and J 9 bases; nucleotides not matched to a gene: 14.

This chain's CDR3 is CASSKQGAKAFF. CDR3 nucleotide sequence: TGTGCCAGCAGTAAACAGGGGGCAAAGGCTTTCTTT. V usage is TRBV2 and J usage is TRBJ1-1; 9 bases fit TRBD1. The CDR3 extends over 12 amino acids. The junction had 6 bases not matched to a gene; V was cut back by 5 bases and J by 11 bases. Germline CDR1 is SNHLY and CDR2 is FYNNEI.

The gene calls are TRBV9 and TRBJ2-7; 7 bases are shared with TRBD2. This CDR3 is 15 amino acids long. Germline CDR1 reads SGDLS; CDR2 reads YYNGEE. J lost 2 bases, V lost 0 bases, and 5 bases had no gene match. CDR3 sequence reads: CASSVGGTTTYEQYF. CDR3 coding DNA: TGTGCCAGCAGCGTAGGGGGGACTACTACCTACGAGCAGTACTTC.